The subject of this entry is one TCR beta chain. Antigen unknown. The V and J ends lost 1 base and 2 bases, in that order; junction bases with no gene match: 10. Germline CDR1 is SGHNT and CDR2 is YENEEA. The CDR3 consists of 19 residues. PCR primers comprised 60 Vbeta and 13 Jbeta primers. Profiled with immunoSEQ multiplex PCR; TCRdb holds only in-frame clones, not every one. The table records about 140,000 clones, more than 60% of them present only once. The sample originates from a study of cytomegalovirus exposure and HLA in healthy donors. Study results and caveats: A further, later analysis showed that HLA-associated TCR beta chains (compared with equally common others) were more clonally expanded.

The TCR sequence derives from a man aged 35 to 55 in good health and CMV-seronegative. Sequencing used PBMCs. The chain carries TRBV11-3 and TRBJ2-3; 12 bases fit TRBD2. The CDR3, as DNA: TGTGCCAGCAGCTTAGGATTCCGACTAGCGGGGGCCGACACAGATACGCAGTATTTT. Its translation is CASSLGFRLAGADTDTQYF.